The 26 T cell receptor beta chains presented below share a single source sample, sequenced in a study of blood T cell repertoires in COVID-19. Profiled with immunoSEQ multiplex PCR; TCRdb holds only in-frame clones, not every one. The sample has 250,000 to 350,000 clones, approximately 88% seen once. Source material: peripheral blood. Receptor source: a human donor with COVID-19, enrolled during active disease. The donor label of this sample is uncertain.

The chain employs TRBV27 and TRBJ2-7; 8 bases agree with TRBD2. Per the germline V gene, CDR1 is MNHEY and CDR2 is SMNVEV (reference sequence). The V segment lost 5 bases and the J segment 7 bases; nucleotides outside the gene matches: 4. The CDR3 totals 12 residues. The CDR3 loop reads CASSGREDEQYF. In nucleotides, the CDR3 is TGTGCCAGCAGTGGGCGGGAGGATGAGCAGTACTTC.

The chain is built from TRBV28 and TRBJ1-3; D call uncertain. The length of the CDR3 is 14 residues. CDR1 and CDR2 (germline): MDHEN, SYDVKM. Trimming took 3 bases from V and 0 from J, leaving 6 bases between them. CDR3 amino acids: CASSFTYSGNTIYF. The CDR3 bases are TGTGCCAGCAGTTTCACCTACTCTGGAAACACCATATATTTT.

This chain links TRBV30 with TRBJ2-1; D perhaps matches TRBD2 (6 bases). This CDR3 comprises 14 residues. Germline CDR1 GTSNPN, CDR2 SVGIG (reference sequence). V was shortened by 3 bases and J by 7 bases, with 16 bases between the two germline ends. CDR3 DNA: TGTGCCTGGAGCCGTATTACGGGAGTTAATGAGCAGTTCTTC. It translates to CAWSRITGVNEQFF.

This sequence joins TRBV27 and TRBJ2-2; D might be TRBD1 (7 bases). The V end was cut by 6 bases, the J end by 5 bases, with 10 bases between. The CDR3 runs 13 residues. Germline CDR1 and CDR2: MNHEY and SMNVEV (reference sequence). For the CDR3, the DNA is TGTGCCAGCAGGACAGGGACTACCGGGGAGCTGTTTTTT. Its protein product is CASRTGTTGELFF.

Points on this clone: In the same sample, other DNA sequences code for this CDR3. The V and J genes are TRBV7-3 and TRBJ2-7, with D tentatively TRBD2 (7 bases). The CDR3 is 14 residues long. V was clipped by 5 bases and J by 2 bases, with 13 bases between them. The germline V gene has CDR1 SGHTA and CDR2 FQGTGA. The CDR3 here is CASSPSGGPYEQYF. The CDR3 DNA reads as TGTGCCAGCAGCCCCTCGGGGGGCCCCTACGAGCAGTACTTC.

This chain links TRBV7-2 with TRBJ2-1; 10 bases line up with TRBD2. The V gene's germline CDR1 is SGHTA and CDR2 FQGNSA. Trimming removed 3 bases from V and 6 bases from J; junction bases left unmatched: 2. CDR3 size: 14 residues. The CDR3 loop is CASSLGLAFNEQFF. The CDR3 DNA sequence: TGTGCCAGCAGCTTGGGACTAGCGTTCAATGAGCAGTTCTTC. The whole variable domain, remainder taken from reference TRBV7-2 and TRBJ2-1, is GAGVSQSPSNKVTEKGKDVELRCDPISGHTALYWYRQSLGQGLEFLIYFQGNSAPDKSGLPSDRFSAERTGGSVSTLTIQRTQQEDSAVYLCASSLGLAFNEQFFGPGTRLTVL.

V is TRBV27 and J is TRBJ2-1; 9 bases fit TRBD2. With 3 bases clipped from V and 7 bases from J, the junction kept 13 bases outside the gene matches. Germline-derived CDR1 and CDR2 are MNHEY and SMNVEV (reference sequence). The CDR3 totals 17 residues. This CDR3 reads CASSFAPQGTSRNEQFF. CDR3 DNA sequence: TGTGCCAGCAGTTTCGCCCCCCAGGGGACTAGCAGAAATGAGCAGTTCTTC.

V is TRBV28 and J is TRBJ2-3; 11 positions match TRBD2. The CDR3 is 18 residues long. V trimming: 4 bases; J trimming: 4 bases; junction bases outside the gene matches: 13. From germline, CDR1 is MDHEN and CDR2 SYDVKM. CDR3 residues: CASSSYPGGTSGPDTQYF. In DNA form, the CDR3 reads TGTGCCAGCAGTTCTTATCCAGGAGGGACTAGCGGTCCAGATACGCAGTATTTT.

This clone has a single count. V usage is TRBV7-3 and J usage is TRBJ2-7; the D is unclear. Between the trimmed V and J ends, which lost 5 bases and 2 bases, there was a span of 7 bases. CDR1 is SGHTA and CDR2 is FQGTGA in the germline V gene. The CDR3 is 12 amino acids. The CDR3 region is CASSATPYEQYF. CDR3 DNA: TGTGCCAGCAGCGCTACCCCCTACGAGCAGTACTTC.

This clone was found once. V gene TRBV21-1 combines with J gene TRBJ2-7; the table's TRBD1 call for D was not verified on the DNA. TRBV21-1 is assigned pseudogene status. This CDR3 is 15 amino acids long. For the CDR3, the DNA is TGTGCCAGCAGCAAAGCCGGACAGGGACTGAGCGAGCAGTACTTC. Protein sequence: CASSKAGQGLSEQYF.

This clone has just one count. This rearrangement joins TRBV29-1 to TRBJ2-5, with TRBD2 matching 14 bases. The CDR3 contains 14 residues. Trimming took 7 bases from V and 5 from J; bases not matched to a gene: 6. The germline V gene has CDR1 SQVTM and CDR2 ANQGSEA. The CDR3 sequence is CSAPRLAGGETQYF. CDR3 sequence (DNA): TGCAGCGCCCCGCGACTAGCGGGAGGGGAGACCCAGTACTTC.

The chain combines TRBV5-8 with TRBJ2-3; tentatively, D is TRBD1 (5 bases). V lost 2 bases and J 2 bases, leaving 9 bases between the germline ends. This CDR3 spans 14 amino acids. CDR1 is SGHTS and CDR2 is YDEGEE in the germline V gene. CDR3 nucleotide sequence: TGTGCCAGCAGCTTCCGACAGAACACAGATACGCAGTATTTT. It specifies CASSFRQNTDTQYF. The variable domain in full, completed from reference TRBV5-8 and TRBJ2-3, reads EAGVTQSPTHLIKTRGQQATLRCSPISGHTSVYWYQQALGLGLQFLLWYDEGEERNRGNFPPRFSGRQFPNYSSELNVNALELEDSALYLCASSFRQNTDTQYFGPGTRLTVL.

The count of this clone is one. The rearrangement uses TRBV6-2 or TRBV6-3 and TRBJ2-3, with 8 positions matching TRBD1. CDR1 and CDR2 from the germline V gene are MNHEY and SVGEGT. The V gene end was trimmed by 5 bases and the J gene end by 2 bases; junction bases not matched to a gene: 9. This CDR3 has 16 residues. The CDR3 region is CASSPGQGRITDTQYF. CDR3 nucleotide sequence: TGTGCCAGCAGTCCCGGACAGGGAAGGATCACAGATACGCAGTATTTT.

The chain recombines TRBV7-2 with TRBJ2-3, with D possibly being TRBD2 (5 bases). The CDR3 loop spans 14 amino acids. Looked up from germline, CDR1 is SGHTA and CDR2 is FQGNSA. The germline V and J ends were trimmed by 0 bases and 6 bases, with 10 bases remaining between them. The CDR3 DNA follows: TGTGCCAGCAGCTTAGCGGGAGCAGTCGATACGCAGTATTTT. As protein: CASSLAGAVDTQYF.

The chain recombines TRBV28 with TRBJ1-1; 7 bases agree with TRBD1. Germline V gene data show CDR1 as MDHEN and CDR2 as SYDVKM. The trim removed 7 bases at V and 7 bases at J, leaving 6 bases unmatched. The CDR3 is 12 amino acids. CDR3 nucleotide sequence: TGTGCCAGCATCTCACAGGGGTTTGAAGCTTTCTTT. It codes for CASISQGFEAFF.

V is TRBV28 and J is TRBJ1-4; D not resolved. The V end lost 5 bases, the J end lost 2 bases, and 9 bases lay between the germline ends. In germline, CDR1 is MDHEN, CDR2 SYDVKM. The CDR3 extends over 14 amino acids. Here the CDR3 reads CASSPAGTNEKLFF. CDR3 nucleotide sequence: TGTGCCAGCAGTCCCGCGGGGACTAATGAAAAACTGTTTTTT.

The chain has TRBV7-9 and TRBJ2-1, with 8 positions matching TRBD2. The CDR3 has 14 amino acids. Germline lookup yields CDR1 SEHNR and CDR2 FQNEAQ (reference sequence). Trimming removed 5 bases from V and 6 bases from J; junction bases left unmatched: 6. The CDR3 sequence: CASSLTSGSNEQFF. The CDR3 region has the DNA TGTGCCAGCAGCCTTACGAGCGGGAGCAATGAGCAGTTCTTC. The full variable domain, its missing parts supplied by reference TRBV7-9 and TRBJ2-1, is DTGVSQNPRHKITKRGQNVTFRCDPISEHNRLYWYRQTLGQGPEFLTYFQNEAQLEKSRLLSDRFSAERPKGSFSTLEIQRTEQGDSAMYLCASSLTSGSNEQFFGPGTRLTVL.

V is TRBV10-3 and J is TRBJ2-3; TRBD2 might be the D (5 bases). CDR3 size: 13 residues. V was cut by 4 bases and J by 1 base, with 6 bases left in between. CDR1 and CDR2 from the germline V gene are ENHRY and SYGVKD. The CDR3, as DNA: TGTGCCATCAGTGGTAGCGGCACAGATACGCAGTATTTT. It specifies CAISGSGTDTQYF.

This CDR3 is CASSYGTGTTQFF. CDR3 DNA sequence: TGTGCCAGCAGTTACGGGACCGGGACTACCCAGTTCTTC. The chain combines TRBV6-2 or TRBV6-3 with TRBJ2-1, with 7 bases fitting TRBD2. The J segment lost 13 bases and the V segment lost 2 bases, leaving 8 bases of the junction unmatched. The germline V gene encodes CDR1 MNHEY and CDR2 SVGEGT. This CDR3 contains 13 residues.

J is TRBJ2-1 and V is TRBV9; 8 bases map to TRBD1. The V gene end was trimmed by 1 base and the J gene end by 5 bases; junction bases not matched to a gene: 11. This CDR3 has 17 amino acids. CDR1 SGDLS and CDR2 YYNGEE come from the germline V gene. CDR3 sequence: CASSVSTGGHDNNEQFF. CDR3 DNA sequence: TGTGCCAGCAGCGTATCTACAGGGGGTCACGACAACAATGAGCAGTTCTTC. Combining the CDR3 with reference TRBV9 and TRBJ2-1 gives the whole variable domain DSGVTQTPKHLITATGQRVTLRCSPRSGDLSVYWYQQSLDQGLQFLIQYYNGEERAKGNILERFSAQQFPDLHSELNLSSLELGDSALYFCASSVSTGGHDNNEQFFGPGTRLTVL.

The CDR3 protein is CATSDALADAHNEQFF. The CDR3 DNA reads as TGTGCCACCAGTGATGCTCTAGCGGACGCTCACAATGAGCAGTTCTTC. This chain connects TRBV24-1 to TRBJ2-1; 7 bases align to TRBD2. CDR1 and CDR2 from the germline V gene are KGHDR and SFDVKD. The ends lost 3 bases at V and 5 bases at J; junction bases unmatched: 9. The CDR3 has 16 residues.

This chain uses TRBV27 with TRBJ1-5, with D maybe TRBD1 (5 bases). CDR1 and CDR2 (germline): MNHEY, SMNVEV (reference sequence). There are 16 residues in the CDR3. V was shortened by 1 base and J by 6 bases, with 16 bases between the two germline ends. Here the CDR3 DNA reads TGTGCCAGCAGTTTATTGCCCTCAGGGAACGGTCAGCCCCAGCATTTT. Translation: CASSLLPSGNGQPQHF.

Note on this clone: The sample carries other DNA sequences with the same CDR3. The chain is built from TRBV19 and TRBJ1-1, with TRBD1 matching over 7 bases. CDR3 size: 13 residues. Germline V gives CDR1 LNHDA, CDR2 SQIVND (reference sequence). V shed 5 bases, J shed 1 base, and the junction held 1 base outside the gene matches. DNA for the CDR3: TGTGCCAGTAGTGGGACAGCGAACACTGAAGCTTTCTTT. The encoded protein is CASSGTANTEAFF.

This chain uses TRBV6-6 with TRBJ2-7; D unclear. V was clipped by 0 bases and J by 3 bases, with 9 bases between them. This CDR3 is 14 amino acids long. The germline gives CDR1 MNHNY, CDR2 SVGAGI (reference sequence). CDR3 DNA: TGTGCCAGCAGTTACTCGGCAGGAAACTACGAGCAGTACTTC. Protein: CASSYSAGNYEQYF.

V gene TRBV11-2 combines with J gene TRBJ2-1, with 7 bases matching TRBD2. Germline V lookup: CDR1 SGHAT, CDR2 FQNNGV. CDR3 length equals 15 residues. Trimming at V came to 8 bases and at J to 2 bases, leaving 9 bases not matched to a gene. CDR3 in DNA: TGTGCCAGCCAATCGGGGGGAGCGGCCTACAATGAGCAGTTCTTC. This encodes CASQSGGAAYNEQFF. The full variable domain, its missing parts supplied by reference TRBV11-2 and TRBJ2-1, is EAGVAQSPRYKIIEKRQSVAFWCNPISGHATLYWYQQILGQGPKLLIQFQNNGVVDDSQLPKDRFSAERLKGVDSTLKIQPAKLEDSAVYLCASQSGGAAYNEQFFGPGTRLTVL.

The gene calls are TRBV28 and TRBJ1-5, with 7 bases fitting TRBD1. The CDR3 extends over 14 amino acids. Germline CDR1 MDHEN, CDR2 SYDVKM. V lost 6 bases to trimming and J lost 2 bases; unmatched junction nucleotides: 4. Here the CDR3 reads CASRETGGNQPQHF. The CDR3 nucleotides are TGTGCCAGCAGAGAAACAGGGGGCAATCAGCCCCAGCATTTT.